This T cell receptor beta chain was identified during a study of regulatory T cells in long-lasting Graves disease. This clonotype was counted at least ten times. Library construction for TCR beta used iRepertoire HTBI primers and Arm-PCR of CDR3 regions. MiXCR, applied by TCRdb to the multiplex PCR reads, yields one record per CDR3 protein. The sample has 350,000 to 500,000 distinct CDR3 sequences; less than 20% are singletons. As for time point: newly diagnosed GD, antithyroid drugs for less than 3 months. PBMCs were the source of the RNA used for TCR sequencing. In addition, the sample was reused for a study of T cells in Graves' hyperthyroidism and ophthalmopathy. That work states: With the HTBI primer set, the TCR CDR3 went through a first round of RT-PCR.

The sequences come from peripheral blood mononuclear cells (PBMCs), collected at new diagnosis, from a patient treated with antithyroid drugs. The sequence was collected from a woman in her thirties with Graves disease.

The CDR3 protein is CASSLKAGEEETQYF. CDR3 in DNA: TGTGCCAGCAGTTTAAAAGCGGGAGAGGAAGAGACCCAGTACTTC. This chain joins TRBV12-3 or TRBV12-4 and TRBJ2-5; 8 bases line up with TRBD2. This CDR3 region has 15 residues. The trim removed 2 bases at V and 3 bases at J, leaving 5 bases unmatched.